Sequencing of this T cell receptor beta chain was carried out in a study of cytomegalovirus exposure and HLA in healthy donors. Study results and caveats: In most subjects, TCR beta sequences reportedly gave accurate predictions of HLA-A and HLA-B alleles. Some V segments (TRBV6-2 and TRBV6-3 among them) were excluded as indistinguishable.

Notes on this clone: No antigen is known for it.

The CDR3 contains 14 residues. The V gene's germline CDR1 is MNHEY and CDR2 SMNVEV (reference sequence). The germline V and J ends were trimmed by 6 bases and 1 base, with 10 bases remaining between them. The study ran its PCR with 60 Vbeta and 13 Jbeta primers. Sequencing was performed with immunoSEQ multiplex PCR; in TCRdb, only in-frame clones are kept and a portion is missing. The repertoire consists of approximately 140,000 clones, with about 80% occurring once and the leading ten covering less than 2%. This TCR was recovered from a woman aged 45-65 years in good health and CMV-seronegative. V gene TRBV27 combines with J gene TRBJ2-1; D may be TRBD1 (5 bases). Sample: PBMCs. In DNA form, the CDR3 reads TGTGCCAGCAGCATCAGGGTATCCTACAATGAGCAGTTCTTC. Protein product: CASSIRVSYNEQFF.